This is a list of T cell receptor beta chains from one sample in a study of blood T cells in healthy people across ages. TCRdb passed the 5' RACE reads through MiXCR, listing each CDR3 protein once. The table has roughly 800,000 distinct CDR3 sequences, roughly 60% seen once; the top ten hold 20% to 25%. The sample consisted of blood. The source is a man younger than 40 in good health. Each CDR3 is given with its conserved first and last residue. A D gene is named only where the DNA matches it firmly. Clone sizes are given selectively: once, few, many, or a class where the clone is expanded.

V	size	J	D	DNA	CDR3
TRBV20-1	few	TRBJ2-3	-	TGCAGTGCTAGTTTTCCTAGCCTAAACACAGATACGCAGTATTTT	CSASFPSLNTDTQYF
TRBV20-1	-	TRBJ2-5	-	TGCAGTGCTGTACTAGGGGAAGAGATCCAGTACTTC	CSAVLGEEIQYF
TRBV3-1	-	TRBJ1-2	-	TGTGCCAGCAGCCAGATGGCAGATAACTATGGCTACACCTTC	CASSQMADNYGYTF
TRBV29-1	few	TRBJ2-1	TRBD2	TGCAGCGTGCGGGAATCAGCGGGAGGATACAATGAGCAGTTCTTC	CSVRESAGGYNEQFF
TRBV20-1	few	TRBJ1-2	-	TGCAGTGCTAGGGACTCCAGTAACTATGGCTACACCTTC	CSARDSSNYGYTF
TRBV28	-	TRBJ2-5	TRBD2	TGTGCCAGCAGGGATTCTAGCGGGAGGTTACAAGAGACCCAGTACTTC	CASRDSSGRLQETQYF
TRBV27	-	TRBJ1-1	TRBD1	TGTGCCAGCAGTTTATCAACGACAGGGGCTAAGGAAGCTTTCTTT	CASSLSTTGAKEAFF
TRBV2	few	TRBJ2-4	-	TGTGCCAGCAGTGTCGTACCAGGGCCAAACATTCAGTACTTC	CASSVVPGPNIQYF
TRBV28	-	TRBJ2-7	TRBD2	TGTGCCAGCAGTTCTAGCGGGATTATCCACGAGCAGTACTTC	CASSSSGIIHEQYF
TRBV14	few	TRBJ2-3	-	TGTGCCAGCAGCCAAGATCTCATGCTGGGGTTTGTCTTAGGAGATACGCAGTATTTT	CASSQDLMLGFVLGDTQYF
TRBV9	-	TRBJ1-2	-	TGTGCCAGCAGCCCCCAGTGGAGGGGGGCCTATGGCTACACCTTC	CASSPQWRGAYGYTF
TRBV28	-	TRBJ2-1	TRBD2	TGTGCCAGCAGCGACTCTAGCGGTATAACCTACAATGAGCAGTTCTTC	CASSDSSGITYNEQFF
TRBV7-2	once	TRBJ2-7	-	TGTGTCAGCAGCTTAGAGCAGAGGAGAGGGTTCTACGAGCAGTACTTC	CVSSLEQRRGFYEQYF
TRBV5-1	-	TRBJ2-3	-	TGCGCCAGCAGCTTGCTAGGCGCGGAGGCAGATACGCAGTATTTT	CASSLLGAEADTQYF